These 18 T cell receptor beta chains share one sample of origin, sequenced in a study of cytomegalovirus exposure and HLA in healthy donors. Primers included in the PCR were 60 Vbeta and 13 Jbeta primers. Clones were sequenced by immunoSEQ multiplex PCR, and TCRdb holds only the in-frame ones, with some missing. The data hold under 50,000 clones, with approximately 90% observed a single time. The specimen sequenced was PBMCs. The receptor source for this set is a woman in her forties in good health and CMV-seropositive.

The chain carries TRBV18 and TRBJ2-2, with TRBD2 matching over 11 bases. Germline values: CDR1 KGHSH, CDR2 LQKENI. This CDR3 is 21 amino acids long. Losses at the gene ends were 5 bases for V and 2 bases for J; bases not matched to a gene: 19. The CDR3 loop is CASSSKPGLADLGRNTGELFF. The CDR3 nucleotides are TGTGCCAGCTCATCAAAACCGGGACTAGCGGACCTAGGACGCAACACCGGGGAGCTGTTTTTT.

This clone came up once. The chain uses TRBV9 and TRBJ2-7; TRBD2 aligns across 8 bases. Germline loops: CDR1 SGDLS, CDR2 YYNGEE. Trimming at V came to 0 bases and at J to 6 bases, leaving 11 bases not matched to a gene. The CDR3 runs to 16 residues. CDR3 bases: TGTGCCAGCAGCGTAGACGCGGGAGGAACCCTCTCCGAGCAGTACTTC. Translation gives CASSVDAGGTLSEQYF. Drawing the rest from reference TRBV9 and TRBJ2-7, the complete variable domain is DSGVTQTPKHLITATGQRVTLRCSPRSGDLSVYWYQQSLDQGLQFLIQYYNGEERAKGNILERFSAQQFPDLHSELNLSSLELGDSALYFCASSVDAGGTLSEQYFGPGTRLTVT.

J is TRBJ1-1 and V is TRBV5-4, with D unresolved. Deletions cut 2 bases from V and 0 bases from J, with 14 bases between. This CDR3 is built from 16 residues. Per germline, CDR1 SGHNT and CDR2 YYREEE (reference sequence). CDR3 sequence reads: CASSFFSVKLNTEAFF. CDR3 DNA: TGTGCCAGCAGCTTCTTCTCAGTAAAACTGAACACTGAAGCTTTCTTT.

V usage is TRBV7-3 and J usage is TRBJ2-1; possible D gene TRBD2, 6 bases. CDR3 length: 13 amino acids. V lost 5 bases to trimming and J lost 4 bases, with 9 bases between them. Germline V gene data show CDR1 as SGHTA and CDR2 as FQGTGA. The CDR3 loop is CASSPGDYNEQFF. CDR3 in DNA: TGTGCCAGCAGCCCGGGGGATTACAATGAGCAGTTCTTC.

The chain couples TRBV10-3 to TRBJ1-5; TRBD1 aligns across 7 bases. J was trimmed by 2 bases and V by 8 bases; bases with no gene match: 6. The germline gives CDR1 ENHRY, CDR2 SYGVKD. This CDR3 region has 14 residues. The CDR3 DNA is TGTGCCATCTCTTCCGGGACAGGCAATCAGCCCCAGCATTTT. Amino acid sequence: CAISSGTGNQPQHF.

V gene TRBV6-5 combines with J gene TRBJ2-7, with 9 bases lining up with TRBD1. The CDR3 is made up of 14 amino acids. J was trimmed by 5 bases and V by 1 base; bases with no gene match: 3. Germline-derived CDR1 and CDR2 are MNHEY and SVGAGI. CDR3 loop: CASSYYRGRHEQYF. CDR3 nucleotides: TGTGCCAGCAGTTACTACAGGGGGCGACACGAGCAGTACTTC.

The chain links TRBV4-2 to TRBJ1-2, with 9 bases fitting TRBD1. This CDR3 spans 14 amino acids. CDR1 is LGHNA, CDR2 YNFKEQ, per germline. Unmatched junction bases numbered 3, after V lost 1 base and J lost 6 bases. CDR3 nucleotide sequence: TGTGCCAGCAGCCAAGGGGACAGGGCGGATGGCTACACCTTC. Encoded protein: CASSQGDRADGYTF.

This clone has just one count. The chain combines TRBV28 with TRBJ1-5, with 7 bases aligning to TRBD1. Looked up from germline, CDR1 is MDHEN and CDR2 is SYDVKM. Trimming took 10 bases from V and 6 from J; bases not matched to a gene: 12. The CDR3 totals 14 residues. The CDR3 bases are TGTGCCACGTTAACAGGGGAAAGGATTCAGCCCCAGCATTTT. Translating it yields CATLTGERIQPQHF.

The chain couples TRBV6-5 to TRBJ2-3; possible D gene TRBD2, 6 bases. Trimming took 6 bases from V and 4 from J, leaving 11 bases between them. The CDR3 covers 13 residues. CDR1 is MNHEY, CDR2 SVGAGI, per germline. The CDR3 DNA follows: TGTGCCAGCAGAACAGGAGGGGCAGATACGCAGTATTTT. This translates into CASRTGGADTQYF.

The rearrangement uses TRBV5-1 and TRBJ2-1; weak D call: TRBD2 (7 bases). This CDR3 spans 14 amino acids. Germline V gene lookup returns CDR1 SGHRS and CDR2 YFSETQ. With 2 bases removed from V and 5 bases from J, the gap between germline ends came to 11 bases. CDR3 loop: CASSLQGGNNEQFF. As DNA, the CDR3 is TGCGCCAGCAGCTTACAGGGAGGGAACAATGAGCAGTTCTTC. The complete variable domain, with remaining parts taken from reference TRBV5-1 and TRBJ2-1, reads KAGVTQTPRYLIKTRGQQVTLSCSPISGHRSVSWYQQTPGQGLQFLFEYFSETQRNKGNFPGRFSGRQFSNSRSEMNVSTLELGDSALYLCASSLQGGNNEQFFGPGTRLTVL.

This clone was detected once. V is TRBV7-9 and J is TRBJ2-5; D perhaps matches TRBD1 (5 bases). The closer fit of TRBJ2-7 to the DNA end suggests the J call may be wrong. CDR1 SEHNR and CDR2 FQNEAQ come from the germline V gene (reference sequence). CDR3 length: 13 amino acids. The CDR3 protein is CASSPDQRGEQYF. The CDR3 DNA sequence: TGTGCCAGCAGCCCCGATCAAAGGGGCGAGCAGTACTTC.

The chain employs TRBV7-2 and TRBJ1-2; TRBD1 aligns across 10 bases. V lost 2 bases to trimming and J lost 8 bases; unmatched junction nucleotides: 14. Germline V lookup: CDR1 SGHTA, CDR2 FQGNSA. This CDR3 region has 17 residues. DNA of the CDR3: TGTGCCAGCAGCTTAAGGGGTCCCGGGACAGGGGTAGACGGCTACACCTTC. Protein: CASSLRGPGTGVDGYTF.

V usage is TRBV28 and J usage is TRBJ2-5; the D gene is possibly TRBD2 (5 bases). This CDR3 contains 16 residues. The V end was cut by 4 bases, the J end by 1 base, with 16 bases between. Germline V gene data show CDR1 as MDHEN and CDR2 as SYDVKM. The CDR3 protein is CASSSPLARIQETQYF. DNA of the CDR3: TGTGCCAGCAGTTCGCCCTTAGCGCGTATCCAAGAGACCCAGTACTTC.

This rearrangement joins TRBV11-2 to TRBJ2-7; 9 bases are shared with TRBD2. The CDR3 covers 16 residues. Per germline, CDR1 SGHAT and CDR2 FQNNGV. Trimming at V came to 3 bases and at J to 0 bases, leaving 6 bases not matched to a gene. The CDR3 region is CASSFGLAGISYEQYF. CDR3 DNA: TGTGCCAGCAGCTTTGGGCTAGCGGGAATCTCCTACGAGCAGTACTTC.

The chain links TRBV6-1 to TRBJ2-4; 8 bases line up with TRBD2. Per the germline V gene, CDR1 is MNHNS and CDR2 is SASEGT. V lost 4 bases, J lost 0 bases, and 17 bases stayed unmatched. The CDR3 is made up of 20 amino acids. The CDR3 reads CASSGGSRGGSRLAKNIQYF. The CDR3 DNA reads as TGTGCCAGCAGTGGAGGTTCACGGGGGGGGAGTAGACTAGCCAAAAACATTCAGTACTTC.

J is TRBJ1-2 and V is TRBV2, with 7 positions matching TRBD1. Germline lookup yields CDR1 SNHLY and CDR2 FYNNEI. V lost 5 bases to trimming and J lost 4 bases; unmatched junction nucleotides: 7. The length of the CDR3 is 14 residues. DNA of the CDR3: TGTGCCAGCAGTCAACAGGGGTCGCCCTATGGCTACACCTTC. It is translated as CASSQQGSPYGYTF.

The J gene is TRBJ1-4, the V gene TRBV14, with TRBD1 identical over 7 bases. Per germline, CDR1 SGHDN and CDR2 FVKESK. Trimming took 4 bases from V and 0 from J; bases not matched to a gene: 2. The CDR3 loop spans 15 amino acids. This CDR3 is CASSRDRATNEKLFF. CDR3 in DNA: TGTGCCAGCAGCCGAGACAGGGCAACTAATGAAAAACTGTTTTTT. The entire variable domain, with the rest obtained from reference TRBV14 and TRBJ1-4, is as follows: EAGVTQFPSHSVIEKGQTVTLRCDPISGHDNLYWYRRVMGKEIKFLLHFVKESKQDESGMPNNRFLAERTGGTYSTLKVQPAELEDSGVYFCASSRDRATNEKLFFGSGTQLSVL.

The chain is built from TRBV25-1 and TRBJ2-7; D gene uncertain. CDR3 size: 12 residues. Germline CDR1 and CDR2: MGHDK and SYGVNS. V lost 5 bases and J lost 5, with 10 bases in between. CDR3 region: CASSLFGDEQYF. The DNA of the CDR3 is TGTGCCAGCAGTTTATTTGGAGACGAGCAGTACTTC.